This T cell receptor (beta chain) was sequenced in a study of cytomegalovirus exposure and HLA in healthy donors. Across the whole study: There were under 130 million unique TCR beta sequences, drawn from roughly 200 million T cells, in an earlier analysis. Study findings and constraints: Several of the most significant clusters were apparently associated with common viral pathogens in a later analysis. The authors enumerated over 150 TCR beta chains as linked to cytomegalovirus.

A remark on this clone: Its antigen is not identified.

PCR primers comprised 60 Vbeta and 13 Jbeta primers. Assay: immunoSEQ multiplex PCR; the TCRdb copy retains only in-frame clones and omits some. The repertoire holds 90,000 to 120,000 clones, about 85% seen once, with 2% to 2.5% in the top ten. Germline CDR1 and CDR2: MNHNY and SVGAGI (reference sequence). The CDR3 is made up of 13 amino acids. Trimming took off 2 bases at V and 7 bases at J, with 9 bases between the two ends. The sequence derives from a man aged 25-40 years in good health and CMV-seronegative. The rearrangement uses TRBV6-6 and TRBJ2-1; maybe TRBD1 (6 bases). Specimen: PBMCs. Here the CDR3 reads CASSYARGNEQFF. In DNA, the CDR3 is TGTGCCAGCAGTTACGCCAGGGGTAATGAGCAGTTCTTC.